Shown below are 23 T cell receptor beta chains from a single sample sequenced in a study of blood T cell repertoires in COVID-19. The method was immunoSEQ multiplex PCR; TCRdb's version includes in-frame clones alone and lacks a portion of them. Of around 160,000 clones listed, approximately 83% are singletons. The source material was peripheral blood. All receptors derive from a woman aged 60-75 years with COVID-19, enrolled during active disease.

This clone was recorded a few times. CDR3 loop: CASTKAGGQGVYEQFF. In nucleotides, the CDR3 is TGTGCCAGCACCAAAGCAGGGGGACAGGGGGTCTATGAGCAGTTCTTC. V is TRBV7-9 and J is TRBJ2-1; 11 bases line up with TRBD1. The CDR3 length is 16 residues. V trimming: 7 bases; J trimming: 8 bases; junction bases outside the gene matches: 13. The V gene's germline CDR1 is SEHNR and CDR2 FQNEAQ (reference sequence).

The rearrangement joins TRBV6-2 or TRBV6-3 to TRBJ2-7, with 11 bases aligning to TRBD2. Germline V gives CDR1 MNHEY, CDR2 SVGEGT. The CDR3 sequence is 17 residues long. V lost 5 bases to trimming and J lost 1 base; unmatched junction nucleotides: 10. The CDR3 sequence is CASSLRTSGYESYEQYF. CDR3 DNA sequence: TGTGCCAGCAGTCTCAGGACTAGCGGGTACGAGTCCTACGAGCAGTACTTC.

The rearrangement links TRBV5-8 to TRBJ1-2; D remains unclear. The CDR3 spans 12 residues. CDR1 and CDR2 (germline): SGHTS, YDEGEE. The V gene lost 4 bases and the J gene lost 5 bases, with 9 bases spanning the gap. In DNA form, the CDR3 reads TGTGCCAGCAGCATGAGGTTATATGGCTACACCTTC. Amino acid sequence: CASSMRLYGYTF. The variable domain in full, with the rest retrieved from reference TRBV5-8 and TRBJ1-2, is EAGVTQSPTHLIKTRGQQATLRCSPISGHTSVYWYQQALGLGLQFLLWYDEGEERNRGNFPPRFSGRQFPNYSSELNVNALELEDSALYLCASSMRLYGYTFGSGTRLTVV.

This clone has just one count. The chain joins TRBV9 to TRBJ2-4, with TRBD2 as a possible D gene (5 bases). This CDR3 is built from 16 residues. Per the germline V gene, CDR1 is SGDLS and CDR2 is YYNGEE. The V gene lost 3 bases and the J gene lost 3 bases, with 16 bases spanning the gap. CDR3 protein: CASSDSKIGDKNIQYF. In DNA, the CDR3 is TGTGCCAGCAGCGACTCTAAAATCGGGGACAAAAACATTCAGTACTTC.

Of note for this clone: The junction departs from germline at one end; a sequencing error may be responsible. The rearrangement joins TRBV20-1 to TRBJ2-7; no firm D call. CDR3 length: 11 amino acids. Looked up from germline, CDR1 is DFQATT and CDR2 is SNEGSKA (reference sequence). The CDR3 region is CSAILSSLLVF. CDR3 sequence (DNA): TGCAGTGCTATTCTCTCTAGTTTGCTCGTCTTC.

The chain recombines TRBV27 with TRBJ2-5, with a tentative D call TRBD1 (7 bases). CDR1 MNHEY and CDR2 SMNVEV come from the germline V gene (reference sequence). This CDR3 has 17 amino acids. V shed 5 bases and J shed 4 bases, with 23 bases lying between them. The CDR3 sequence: CASSEHRGSGRRETQYF. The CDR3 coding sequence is TGTGCCAGCAGTGAACACAGGGGATCGGGGAGGCGAGAGACCCAGTACTTC.

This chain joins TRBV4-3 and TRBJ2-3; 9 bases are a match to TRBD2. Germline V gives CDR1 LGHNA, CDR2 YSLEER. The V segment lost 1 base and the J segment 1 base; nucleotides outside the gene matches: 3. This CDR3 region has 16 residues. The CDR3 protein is CASSQGLAGGTDTQYF. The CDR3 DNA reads TGCGCCAGCAGCCAAGGATTAGCGGGGGGCACAGATACGCAGTATTTT.

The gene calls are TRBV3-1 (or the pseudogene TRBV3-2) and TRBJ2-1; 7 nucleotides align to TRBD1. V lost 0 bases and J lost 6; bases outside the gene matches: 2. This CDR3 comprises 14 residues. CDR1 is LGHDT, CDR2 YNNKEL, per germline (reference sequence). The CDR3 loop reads CASSQEGQRNEQFF. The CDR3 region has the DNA TGTGCCAGCAGCCAAGAGGGACAGCGCAATGAGCAGTTCTTC.

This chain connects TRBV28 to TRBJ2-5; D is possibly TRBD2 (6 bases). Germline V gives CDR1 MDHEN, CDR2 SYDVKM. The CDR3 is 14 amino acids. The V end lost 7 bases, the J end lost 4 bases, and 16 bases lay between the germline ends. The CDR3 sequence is CASKRAGSGETQYF. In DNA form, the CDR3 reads TGTGCCAGCAAACGGGCGGGGTCGGGAGAGACCCAGTACTTC.

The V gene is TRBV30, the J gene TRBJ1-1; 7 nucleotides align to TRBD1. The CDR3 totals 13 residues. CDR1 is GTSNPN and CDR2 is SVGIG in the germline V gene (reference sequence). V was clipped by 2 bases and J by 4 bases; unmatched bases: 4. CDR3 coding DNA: TGTGCCTGGAGTTGGGGGACAGCCACTGAAGCTTTCTTT. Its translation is CAWSWGTATEAFF.

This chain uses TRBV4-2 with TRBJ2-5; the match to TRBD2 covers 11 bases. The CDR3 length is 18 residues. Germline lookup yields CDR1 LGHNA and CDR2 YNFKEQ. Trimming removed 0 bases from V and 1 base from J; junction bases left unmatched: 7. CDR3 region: CASSQDATSGGVQETQYF. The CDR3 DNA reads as TGTGCCAGCAGCCAAGATGCCACTAGCGGGGGAGTCCAAGAGACCCAGTACTTC.

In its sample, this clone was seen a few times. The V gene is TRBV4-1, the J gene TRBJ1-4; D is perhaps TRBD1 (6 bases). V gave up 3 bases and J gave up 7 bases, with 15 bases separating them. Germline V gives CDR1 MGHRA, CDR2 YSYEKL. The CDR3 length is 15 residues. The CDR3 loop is CASSQAGGRVEKLFF. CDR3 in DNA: TGCGCCAGCAGCCAGGCGGGGGGGCGCGTTGAAAAACTGTTTTTT.

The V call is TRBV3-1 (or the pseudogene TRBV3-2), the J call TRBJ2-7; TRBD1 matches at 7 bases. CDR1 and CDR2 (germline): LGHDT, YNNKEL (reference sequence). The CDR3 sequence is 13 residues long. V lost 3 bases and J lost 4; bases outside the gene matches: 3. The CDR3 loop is CASSQTGLYEQYF. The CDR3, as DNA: TGTGCCAGCAGCCAGACAGGGCTATACGAGCAGTACTTC.

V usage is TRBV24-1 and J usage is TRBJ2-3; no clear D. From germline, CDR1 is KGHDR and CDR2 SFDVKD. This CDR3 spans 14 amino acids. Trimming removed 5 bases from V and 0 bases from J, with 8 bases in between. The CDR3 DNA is TGTGCCACCAGTGGGGCAGGAAGCACAGATACGCAGTATTTT. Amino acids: CATSGAGSTDTQYF.

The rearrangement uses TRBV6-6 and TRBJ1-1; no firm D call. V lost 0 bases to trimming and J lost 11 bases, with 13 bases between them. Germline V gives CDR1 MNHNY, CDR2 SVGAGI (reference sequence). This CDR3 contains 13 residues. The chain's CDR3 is CASSYSPGVEAFF. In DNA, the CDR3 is TGTGCCAGCAGTTACTCGCCGGGAGTAGAGGCTTTCTTT.

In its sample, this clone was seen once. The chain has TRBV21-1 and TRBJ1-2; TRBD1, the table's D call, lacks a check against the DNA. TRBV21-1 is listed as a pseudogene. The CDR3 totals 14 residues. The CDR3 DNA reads TGTGCCAGCAGAACGACAGGGCCGAACTATGGCTACACCTTC. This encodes CASRTTGPNYGYTF.

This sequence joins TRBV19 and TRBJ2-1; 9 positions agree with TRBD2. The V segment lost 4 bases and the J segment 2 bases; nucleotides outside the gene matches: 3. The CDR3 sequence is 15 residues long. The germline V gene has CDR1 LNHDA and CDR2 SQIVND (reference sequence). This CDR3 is CASSTERGAYNEQFF. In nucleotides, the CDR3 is TGTGCCAGTAGTACCGAGCGGGGGGCCTACAATGAGCAGTTCTTC.

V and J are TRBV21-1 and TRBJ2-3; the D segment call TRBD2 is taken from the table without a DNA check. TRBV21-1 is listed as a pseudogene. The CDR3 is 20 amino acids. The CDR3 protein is CASSIGGGDRWSRGQDTQYF. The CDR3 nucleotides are TGTGCCAGCAGCATTGGGGGAGGTGATCGTTGGTCGCGGGGCCAGGATACGCAGTATTTT.

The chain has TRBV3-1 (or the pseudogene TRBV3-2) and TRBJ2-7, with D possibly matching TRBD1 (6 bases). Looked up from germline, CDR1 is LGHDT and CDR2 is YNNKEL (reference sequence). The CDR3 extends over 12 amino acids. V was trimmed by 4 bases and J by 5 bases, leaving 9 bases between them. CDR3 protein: CASSPRTDEQYF. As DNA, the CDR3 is TGTGCCAGCAGCCCCCGGACAGACGAGCAGTACTTC.

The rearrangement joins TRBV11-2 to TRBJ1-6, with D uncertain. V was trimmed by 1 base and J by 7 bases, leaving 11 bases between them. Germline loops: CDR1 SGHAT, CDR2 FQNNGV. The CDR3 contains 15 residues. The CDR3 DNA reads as TGTGCCAGCAGCTTAGGTCGGGTCGGAAATTCACCCCTCCACTTT. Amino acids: CASSLGRVGNSPLHF. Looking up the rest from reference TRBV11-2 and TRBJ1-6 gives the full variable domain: EAGVAQSPRYKIIEKRQSVAFWCNPISGHATLYWYQQILGQGPKLLIQFQNNGVVDDSQLPKDRFSAERLKGVDSTLKIQPAKLEDSAVYLCASSLGRVGNSPLHFGNGTRLTVT.

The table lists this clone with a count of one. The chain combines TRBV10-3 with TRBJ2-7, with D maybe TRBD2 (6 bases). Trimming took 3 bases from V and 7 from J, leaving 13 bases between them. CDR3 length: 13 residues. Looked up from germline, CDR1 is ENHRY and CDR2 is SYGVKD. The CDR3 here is CAISDTGAGEQYF. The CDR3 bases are TGTGCCATCAGTGATACCGGGGCGGGGGAGCAGTACTTC.

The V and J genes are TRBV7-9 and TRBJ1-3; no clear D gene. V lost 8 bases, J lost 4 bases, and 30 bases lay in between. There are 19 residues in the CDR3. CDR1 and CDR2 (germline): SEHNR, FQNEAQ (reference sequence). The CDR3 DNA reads TGTGCCAGCGAGACTTCGATCCCTAGCGGGAAGAGTAGGGGAAACACCATATATTTT. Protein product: CASETSIPSGKSRGNTIYF.

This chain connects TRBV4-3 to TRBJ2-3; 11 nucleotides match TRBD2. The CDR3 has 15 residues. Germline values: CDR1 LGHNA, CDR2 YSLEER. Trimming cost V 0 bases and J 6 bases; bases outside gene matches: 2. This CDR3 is CASSQEASGGDTQYF. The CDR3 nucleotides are TGCGCCAGCAGCCAAGAGGCTAGCGGGGGGGATACGCAGTATTTT.